This is a list of T cell receptor beta chains from one sample in a study of shared clonotypes between healthy human individuals. TCRdb's copy holds only in-frame clones and misses some; the assay was immunoSEQ multiplex PCR. The sample lists millions of clones, 85% to 95% occurring once. Source material: naive CD8+ T cells from PBMCs. These receptors were collected from a man aged 18-30 years in good health. Some clones in this sample may be carry-over from other donors' samples. Both conserved end residues are part of each CDR3.

j_call	v_call	cdr3_aa
TRBJ2-1	TRBV27	CASSLFARPFPNEQFF
TRBJ2-7	TRBV5-8	CASSLSLAATEKQYF
TRBJ2-2	TRBV27	CASSGRLAGGMVFF
TRBJ2-1	TRBV27	CASRSGSDSYNEQFF
TRBJ2-1	TRBV5-1	CASGHRDRERNEQFF
TRBJ2-1	TRBV10-3	CAISRAGLYNEQFF
TRBJ2-1	TRBV7-3	CASSFIRSRGNEQFF
TRBJ2-5	TRBV19	CASSMRTGAMETQYF
TRBJ2-7	TRBV2	CASRDTPALEQYF
TRBJ1-2	TRBV5-1	CASSPRAGANYGYTF
TRBJ2-7	TRBV4-2	CASSPTTSTSYEQYF
TRBJ2-4	TRBV27	CASSFNRDIQYF
TRBJ1-4	TRBV7-9	CASSRNSYATNEKLFF
TRBJ2-3	TRBV5-1	CASSTRIGGSDTQYF
TRBJ2-2	TRBV28	CASSLVQGPGTGELFF
TRBJ2-7	TRBV5-1	CASSLEGLGIYEQYF
TRBJ1-1	TRBV5-1	CASSRQTNTEAFF
TRBJ1-2	TRBV19	CASSTMYGYTF
TRBJ1-2	TRBV29-1	CSVEDLTWTGNYGYTF
TRBJ2-7	TRBV7-8	CASSLPGGMLYEQYF
TRBJ2-1	TRBV5-1	CASSSGQVNEQFF
TRBJ2-3	TRBV4-2	CASSHRLDGTDTQYF
TRBJ2-5	TRBV9	CASSPRSGGLETQYF
TRBJ1-1	TRBV19	CASDWGEAFF
TRBJ2-1	TRBV6-6	CASSYDPSPYEQFF
TRBJ2-7	TRBV2	CASRRPVAYEQYF
TRBJ1-5	TRBV10-1	CASSGVLDQPQHF
TRBJ1-3	TRBV27	CASSLSYGRSGNTIYF
TRBJ2-7	TRBV6-4	CASSQGTLTYEQYF
TRBJ2-7	TRBV29-1	CSVSSHSGTIYEQYF
TRBJ1-3	TRBV9	CASTIGALGGNTIYF
TRBJ1-5	TRBV28	CASSLLRDQPQHF
TRBJ1-5	TRBV5-8	CASSHEGRGHQPQHF
TRBJ2-2	TRBV6-1	CASRDRGLGELFF
TRBJ2-2	TRBV4-2	CASSQDRRQGSGELFF
TRBJ2-5	TRBV27	CASSLSGETQYF